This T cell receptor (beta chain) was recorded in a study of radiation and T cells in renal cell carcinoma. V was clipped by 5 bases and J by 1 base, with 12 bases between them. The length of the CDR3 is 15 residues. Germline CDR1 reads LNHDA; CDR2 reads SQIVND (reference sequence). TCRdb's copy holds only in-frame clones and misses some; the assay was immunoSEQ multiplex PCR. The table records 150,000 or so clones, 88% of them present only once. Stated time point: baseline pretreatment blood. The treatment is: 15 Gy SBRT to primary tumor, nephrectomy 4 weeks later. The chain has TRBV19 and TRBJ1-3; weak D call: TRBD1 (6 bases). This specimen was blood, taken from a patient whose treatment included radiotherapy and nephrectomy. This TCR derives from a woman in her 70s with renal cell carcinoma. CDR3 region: CASSGTGSSGNTIYF. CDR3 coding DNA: TGTGCCAGTAGTGGAACAGGGTCTTCTGGAAACACCATATATTTT.